The 3 T cell receptor beta chains below were found in one sample sequenced in a study of T-cell memory formation after mild COVID-19. TCRdb processed the 5' RACE reads anew with MiXCR; each CDR3 protein has one entry. The repertoire holds under 700,000 distinct CDR3 sequences, with about a fifth as singletons. The sequencing sample was made of PBMCs or a T cell subset sorted from them (not recorded which). All receptors come from an adult woman who had mild COVID-19 (a few samples of this study predate the infection). Cell type and time point are not known.

The CDR3 sequence: CASSYSTGVQDEQYF. Written as DNA, the CDR3 is TGTGCCAGCAGTTATAGCACGGGGGTCCAAGACGAGCAGTACTTC. This chain connects TRBV6-5 to TRBJ2-7; weak D call: TRBD2 (6 bases). Trimming took off 3 bases at V and 5 bases at J, with 17 bases between the two ends. There are 15 residues in the CDR3. Germline V gene lookup returns CDR1 MNHEY and CDR2 SVGAGI.

CDR3 residues: CASSPDSPVGYTF. CDR3 nucleotide sequence: TGCGCCAGCAGCCCCGACAGTCCGGTCGGCTACACCTTC. The chain joins TRBV5-1 to TRBJ1-2; a weak D match, TRBD1 (5 bases). The ends were cut back, 4 bases at V and 8 bases at J, with 15 bases in the middle. The length of the CDR3 is 13 residues. The V gene's germline CDR1 is SGHRS and CDR2 YFSETQ.

V is TRBV7-3 and J is TRBJ2-2; a possible D gene is TRBD1 (5 bases). CDR1 and CDR2 from the germline V gene are SGHTA and FQGTGA. V was trimmed by 3 bases and J by 3 bases, leaving 14 bases between them. The CDR3 is made up of 16 amino acids. CDR3 protein: CASSFAPTTDTGELFF. The CDR3 DNA follows: TGTGCCAGCAGCTTTGCCCCTACGACAGACACCGGGGAGCTGTTTTTT.